The 14 T cell receptor beta chains reported below all come from one sample, sequenced in a study of shared clonotypes between healthy human individuals. The method was immunoSEQ multiplex PCR; TCRdb's version includes in-frame clones alone and lacks a portion of them. The sample has some 580,000 clones; more than 95% are singletons. The sequencing input was naive CD4+ T cells sorted from blood. Subset specified: CD45RA+ positively selected. The receptors were gathered from a woman aged 30 to 39 in good health.

The genes are TRBV5-6 and TRBJ2-7; D ambiguous. The CDR3 has 14 amino acids. CDR1 and CDR2 (germline): SGHDT, YYEEEE. Trimming shortened V by 4 bases and J by 5 bases, and 16 bases separated the two germline ends. CDR3 sequence (DNA): TGTGCCAGCAGCCGTACGGACCCTCCCAACGAGCAGTACTTC. Translated, it gives CASSRTDPPNEQYF.

The rearrangement links TRBV6-4 to TRBJ2-3; maybe TRBD1 (6 bases). Trimming left V 0 bases short and J 2 bases short, with 9 bases between. In germline, CDR1 is MRHNA, CDR2 SNTAGT. CDR3 length equals 15 residues. The DNA for the CDR3 is TGTGCCAGCAGTGACTCGGGACAAAACACAGATACGCAGTATTTT. Protein sequence: CASSDSGQNTDTQYF.

The genes are TRBV20-1 and TRBJ1-2; D gene unclear. V lost 6 bases to trimming and J lost 8 bases, with 13 bases between them. Looked up from germline, CDR1 is DFQATT and CDR2 is SNEGSKA (reference sequence). The CDR3 is made up of 11 amino acids. The CDR3 nucleotides read TGCAGTGCGCGTAAGGTTCGGGGCTACACCTTC. Its translation: CSARKVRGYTF.

This clone was observed once. The chain joins TRBV18 to TRBJ2-2; TRBD1 matches at 7 bases. Trimming took 4 bases from V and 0 from J; bases not matched to a gene: 5. The CDR3 has 16 residues. Germline V gene lookup returns CDR1 KGHSH and CDR2 LQKENI. The CDR3 here is CASSRQDRSNTGELFF. The CDR3 DNA is TGTGCCAGCTCACGACAGGACAGGTCGAACACCGGGGAGCTGTTTTTT.

This chain uses TRBV5-4 with TRBJ2-6; 10 bases are a match to TRBD1. Germline loops: CDR1 SGHNT, CDR2 YYREEE (reference sequence). This CDR3 has 15 amino acids. V lost 0 bases to trimming and J lost 17 bases; unmatched junction nucleotides: 11. CDR3 sequence reads: CASSLGGTGVGRLTF. In nucleotides, the CDR3 is TGTGCCAGCAGCTTGGGGGGGACAGGGGTCGGTCGGTTGACTTTC. The full variable domain, its missing parts supplied by reference TRBV5-4 and TRBJ2-6, is ETGVTQSPTHLIKTRGQQVTLRCSSQSGHNTVSWYQQALGQGPQFIFQYYREEENGRGNFPPRFSGLQFPNYSSELNVNALELDDSALYLCASSLGGTGVGRLTFGAGSRLTVL.

The chain carries TRBV20-1 and TRBJ1-1; D unclear. Germline V gene sequence: CDR1 DFQATT, CDR2 SNEGSKA (reference sequence). There are 10 residues in the CDR3. The germline V and J ends were trimmed by 6 bases and 8 bases, with 10 bases remaining between them. CDR3 region: CSATKTEAFF. The CDR3, as DNA: TGCAGTGCAACGAAAACGGAAGCTTTCTTT.

The chain joins TRBV7-8 to TRBJ1-2; 8 nucleotides align to TRBD1. V dropped 5 bases and J dropped 1; count of bases not matched to a gene: 15. This CDR3 spans 18 amino acids. Looked up from germline, CDR1 is SGHVS and CDR2 is FQNEAQ. The DNA for the CDR3 is TGTGCCAGCAGCACCTCCGGGGACAGGCGTTCAAATAACTATGGCTACACCTTC. This translates into CASSTSGDRRSNNYGYTF.

The V call is TRBV28, the J call TRBJ1-3; no reliable D call. Germline CDR1 is MDHEN and CDR2 is SYDVKM. Trimming pared 3 bases from V and 4 bases from J, leaving 10 bases between. The CDR3 has 14 amino acids. The CDR3 is CASSFMGSGNTIYF. In DNA form, the CDR3 reads TGTGCCAGCAGTTTTATGGGGTCCGGAAACACCATATATTTT.

CDR3 sequence (DNA): TGTGCCATCAACAGGGGGAATTCGGATGAGCAGTTCTTC. Amino acid sequence: CAINRGNSDEQFF. The genes are TRBV10-3 and TRBJ2-1; 8 nucleotides line up with TRBD1. Germline V gene sequence: CDR1 ENHRY, CDR2 SYGVKD. V lost 7 bases, J lost 8 bases, and 7 bases stayed unmatched. The CDR3 has 13 amino acids.

The V and J genes are TRBV4-1 and TRBJ2-5, with D possibly TRBD2 on 5 matching bases. The germline V gene has CDR1 MGHRA and CDR2 YSYEKL. This CDR3 spans 19 amino acids. Trimming stripped 2 bases from V and 0 bases from J, with 22 bases between. CDR3 residues: CASSQPGWFSGENQETQYF. The CDR3, as DNA: TGCGCCAGCAGCCAACCCGGGTGGTTCAGCGGAGAAAACCAAGAGACCCAGTACTTC.

The chain is built from TRBV28 and TRBJ2-3, with D unresolved. The ends were cut back, 3 bases at V and 7 bases at J, with 17 bases in the middle. CDR3 size: 15 residues. Germline V gives CDR1 MDHEN, CDR2 SYDVKM. The CDR3 here is CASSLRQPQANTQYF. CDR3 DNA: TGTGCCAGCAGTTTGAGGCAGCCCCAGGCGAATACGCAGTATTTT.

This chain uses TRBV6-5 with TRBJ2-7, with D perhaps matching TRBD2 (6 bases). The CDR3 is made up of 13 amino acids. The germline V gene encodes CDR1 MNHEY and CDR2 SVGAGI. Trimming removed 6 bases from V and 5 bases from J, with 14 bases in between. CDR3 in amino acids: CASRRLGPHEQYF. DNA of the CDR3: TGTGCCAGCAGGAGACTAGGGCCCCACGAGCAGTACTTC.

The CDR3 coding sequence is TGTGCCAGCAGCTTTGGGGCAGGGGGCCGGAACACTGAAGCTTTCTTT. This sequence encodes CASSFGAGGRNTEAFF. The V and J genes are TRBV5-5 and TRBJ1-1; 8 bases line up with TRBD1. Germline V gene data show CDR1 as SGHKS and CDR2 as YYEKEE (reference sequence). Trimming cost V 2 bases and J 1 base; bases outside gene matches: 7. The CDR3 is 16 residues long.

The CDR3 DNA reads TGTGCCAGCAGTTTATTTGGTACAGGGCGGGACACTGAAGCTTTCTTT. Residues: CASSLFGTGRDTEAFF. The rearrangement links TRBV28 to TRBJ1-1; possible D gene TRBD1, 6 bases. The CDR3 covers 16 residues. Per the germline V gene, CDR1 is MDHEN and CDR2 is SYDVKM. V was clipped by 1 base and J by 3 bases, with 15 bases between them.